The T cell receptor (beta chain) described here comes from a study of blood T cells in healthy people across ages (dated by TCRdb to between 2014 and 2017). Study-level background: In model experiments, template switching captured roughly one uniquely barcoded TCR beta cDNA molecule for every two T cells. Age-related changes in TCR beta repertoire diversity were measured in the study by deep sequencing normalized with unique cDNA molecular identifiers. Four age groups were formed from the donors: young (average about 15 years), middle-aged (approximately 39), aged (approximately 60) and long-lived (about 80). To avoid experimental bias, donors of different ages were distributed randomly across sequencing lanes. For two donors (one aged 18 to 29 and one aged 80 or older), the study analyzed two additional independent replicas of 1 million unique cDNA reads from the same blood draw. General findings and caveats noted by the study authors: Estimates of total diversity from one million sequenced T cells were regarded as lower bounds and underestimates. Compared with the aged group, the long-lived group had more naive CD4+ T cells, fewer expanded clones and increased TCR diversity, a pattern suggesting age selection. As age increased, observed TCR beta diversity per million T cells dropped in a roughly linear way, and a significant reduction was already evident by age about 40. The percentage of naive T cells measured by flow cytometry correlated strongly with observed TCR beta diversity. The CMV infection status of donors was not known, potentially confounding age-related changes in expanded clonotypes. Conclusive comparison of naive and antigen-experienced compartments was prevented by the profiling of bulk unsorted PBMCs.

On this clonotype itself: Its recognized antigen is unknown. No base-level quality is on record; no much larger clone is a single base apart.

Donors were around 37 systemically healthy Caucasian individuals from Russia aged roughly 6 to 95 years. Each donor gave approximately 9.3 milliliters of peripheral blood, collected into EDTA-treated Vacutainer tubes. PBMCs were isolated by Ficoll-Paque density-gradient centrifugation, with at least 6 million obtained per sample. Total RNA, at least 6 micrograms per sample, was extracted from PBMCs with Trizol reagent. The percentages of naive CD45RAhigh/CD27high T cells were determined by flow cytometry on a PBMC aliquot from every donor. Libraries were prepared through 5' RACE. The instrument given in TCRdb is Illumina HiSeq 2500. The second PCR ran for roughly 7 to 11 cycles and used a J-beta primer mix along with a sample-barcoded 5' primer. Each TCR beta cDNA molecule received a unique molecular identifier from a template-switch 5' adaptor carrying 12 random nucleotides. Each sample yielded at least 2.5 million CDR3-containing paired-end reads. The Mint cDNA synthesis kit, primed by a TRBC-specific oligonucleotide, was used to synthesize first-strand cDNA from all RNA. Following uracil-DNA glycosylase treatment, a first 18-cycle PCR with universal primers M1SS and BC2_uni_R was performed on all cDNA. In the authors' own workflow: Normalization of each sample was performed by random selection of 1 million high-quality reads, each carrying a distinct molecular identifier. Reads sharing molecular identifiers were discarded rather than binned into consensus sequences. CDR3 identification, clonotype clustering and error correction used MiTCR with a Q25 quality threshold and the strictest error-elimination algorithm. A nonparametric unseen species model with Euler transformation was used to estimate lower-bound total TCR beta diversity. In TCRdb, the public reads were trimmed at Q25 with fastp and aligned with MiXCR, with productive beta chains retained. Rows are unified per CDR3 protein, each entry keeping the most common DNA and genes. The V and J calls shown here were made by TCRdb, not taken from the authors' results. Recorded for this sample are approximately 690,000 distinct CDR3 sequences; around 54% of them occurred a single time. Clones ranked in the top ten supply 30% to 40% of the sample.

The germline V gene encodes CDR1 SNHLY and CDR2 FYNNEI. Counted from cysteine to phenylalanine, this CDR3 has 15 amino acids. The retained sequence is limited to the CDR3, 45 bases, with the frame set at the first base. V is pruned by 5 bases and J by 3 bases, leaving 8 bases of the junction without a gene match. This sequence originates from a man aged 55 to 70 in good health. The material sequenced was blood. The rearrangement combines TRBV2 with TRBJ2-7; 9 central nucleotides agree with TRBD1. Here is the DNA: TGTGCCAGCAGTTCGGACAGGGGATCCCTCTACGAGCAGTACTTC. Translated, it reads CASSSDRGSLYEQYF.